The 4 T cell receptor beta chains below come from one sample, sequenced in a study of cytomegalovirus exposure and HLA in healthy donors. PCR used 60 Vbeta primers and 13 Jbeta primers. Produced via immunoSEQ multiplex PCR; TCRdb's table is partial and in-frame only. The sample includes about 160,000 clones, 73% of them seen just once. Sequenced: PBMCs. These receptors were collected from a woman aged 18-29 years in good health and CMV-seronegative.

This rearrangement joins TRBV9 to TRBJ2-3; D is unclear. The CDR3 sequence is 15 residues long. Trimming pared 0 bases from V and 4 bases from J, leaving 12 bases between. Per germline, CDR1 SGDLS and CDR2 YYNGEE. The CDR3 bases are TGTGCCAGCAGCGTAGGCGCCGATGTCCCAGATACGCAGTATTTT. Translated: CASSVGADVPDTQYF.

This chain uses TRBV19 with TRBJ1-2; D not resolved. The germline CDR1 and CDR2 sequences are LNHDA and SQIVND (reference sequence). This CDR3 has 14 amino acids. Trimming removed 1 base from V and 1 base from J, with 7 bases in between. CDR3 loop: CASSIGGINYGYTF. For the CDR3, the DNA is TGTGCCAGTAGTATAGGAGGGATTAACTATGGCTACACCTTC.

The chain carries TRBV4-2 and TRBJ2-1; 8 bases align to TRBD2. The germline CDR1 and CDR2 sequences are LGHNA and YNFKEQ. The ends lost 0 bases at V and 2 bases at J; junction bases unmatched: 3. The CDR3 is made up of 16 amino acids. CDR3 loop: CASSQDGSGTYNEQFF. Here the CDR3 DNA reads TGTGCCAGCAGCCAAGATGGTAGCGGGACCTACAATGAGCAGTTCTTC.

This clone was seen more than once but under ten times. V and J are TRBV6-6 and TRBJ2-3; 10 bases line up with TRBD1. Per germline, CDR1 MNHNY and CDR2 SVGAGI (reference sequence). This CDR3 is 16 amino acids long. After removal of 2 bases from V and 4 bases from J, the junction contained 6 bases not matched to a gene. CDR3: CASSYAGTGVSDTQYF. The CDR3 region has the DNA TGTGCCAGCAGTTACGCCGGGACAGGGGTGTCAGATACGCAGTATTTT.